This T cell receptor beta chain appears in the sequencing data of a study of blood T cell repertoires in COVID-19. Study details: Acute-phase and convalescent COVID-19 samples originated in the United States, Italy and Spain.

Profiling relied on immunoSEQ multiplex PCR, and the TCRdb table lists in-frame clones only, not all of them. The sample carries approximately 300,000 clones, roughly 90% recorded once. Germline V gives CDR1 PRHDT, CDR2 FYEKMQ (reference sequence). The CDR3 contains 15 residues. J was trimmed by 5 bases and V by 3 bases; bases with no gene match: 7. The receptor was derived from a woman in her 30s who had been exposed to COVID-19. Specimen: PBMCs or T cells enriched from blood (not recorded which). The chain joins TRBV13 to TRBJ2-3; 8 bases are a match to TRBD2. The CDR3 is CASSFGRGAGDTQYF. The CDR3 DNA reads TGTGCCAGCAGCTTCGGGCGGGGGGCCGGAGATACGCAGTATTTT.